The 2 T cell receptor beta chains given below trace back to one sample, sequenced in a study of Ad26.COV2.S vaccination and SARS-CoV-2 variants. The treatment here: some 20 received Ad26.COV2.S at low or high dose, single or two shots; five or six received placebo; per-sample allocation not given. Day 63 following the first vaccine or placebo injection was when the samples were taken. Assay: immunoSEQ multiplex PCR; the TCRdb copy retains only in-frame clones and omits some. The table has around 320,000 clones, approximately 86% seen once. The sample consisted of peripheral blood, taken in a trial of Ad26.COV2.S vaccine versus placebo. The receptor source for this set is a person aged 18 to 59 who received the Ad26.COV2.S COVID-19 vaccine or a placebo.

The genes are TRBV28 and TRBJ2-1; 9 nucleotides line up with TRBD2. Germline values: CDR1 MDHEN, CDR2 SYDVKM. The CDR3 is made up of 14 amino acids. V gave up 3 bases and J gave up 7 bases; unmatched junction bases: 4. The CDR3 coding sequence is TGTGCCAGCAGTTTTGAGGCGGGGGGGAATGAGCAGTTCTTC. As protein: CASSFEAGGNEQFF.

This chain links TRBV7-8 with TRBJ1-2, with D perhaps TRBD1 (5 bases). V shed 5 bases and J shed 7 bases, with 11 bases lying between them. The CDR3 covers 12 residues. In germline, CDR1 is SGHVS, CDR2 FQNEAQ. CDR3 sequence: CASSPGAPGYTF. CDR3 coding DNA: TGTGCCAGCAGCCCCGGGGCCCCTGGCTACACCTTC.